This TCR beta chain was identified during a study of neoadjuvant nivolumab and ipilimumab in lung cancer. Looking at the study overall: Nivolumab 3 mg/kg was given days 1, 15 and 29, plus ipilimumab 1 mg/kg day 1 in combination.

This CDR3 spans 13 amino acids. Trimming stripped 0 bases from V and 0 bases from J, with 3 bases between. Germline assignment: CDR1 SGDLS and CDR2 YYNGEE. This clone was detected a few times. Its target is unknown. Some clones are missing from TCRdb's copy, which holds only in-frame ones; the method was immunoSEQ multiplex PCR. This sample yields over 25,000 clones, of which 76% are seen a single time; over 15% belongs to the top ten. Study conclusions and caveats: From pretherapy to surgery, tumor richness and clonality rose with dual therapy. Resected tumors had greater TCR richness and clonality than uninvolved lung.

The sample was tumor tissue, taken after neoadjuvant nivolumab, alone or with ipilimumab, at or shortly before surgery. This receptor was taken from an adult with non-small cell lung cancer. The chain couples TRBV9 to TRBJ1-1; D gene ambiguous. The CDR3 loop reads CASSVAMNTEAFF. The CDR3 nucleotides read TGTGCCAGCAGCGTAGCTATGAACACTGAAGCTTTCTTT.